What follows is one T cell receptor (beta chain) and its context. Its antigen is unknown. The sample originates from a study of CD8 T cells in Susac syndrome. TEMRA cells were enriched by FACS, while CD8+ and CD4+ T cells were obtained through a negative isolation that was performed magnetically. Regarding the study as a whole: The study found that Susac CD8+ clonal expansion peaked in TEMRA cells and active patients. Within total CD8+ repertoires, under 20 Susac-specific public clones were found, and within CD8+ TEMRA repertoires, five.

RNA totalling roughly 0.5 to 1 ug underwent reverse transcription with random hexamers. Multiplex immunoSEQ PCR targeted 54 Vbeta and 13 Jbeta TCR beta segments. A single record per CDR3 protein comes from TCRdb applying MiXCR to the immunoSEQ multiplex PCR reads. Among fewer than 85,000 distinct CDR3 sequences listed, 95% were seen once. CDR3 length: 12 amino acids. Germline V gene lookup returns CDR1 SQVTM and CDR2 ANQGSEA. Between the trimmed V and J ends, which lost 7 bases and 3 bases, there was a span of 12 bases. The rearrangement joins TRBV29-1 to TRBJ1-1; a possible D gene is TRBD1 (5 bases). Sequenced: CD8+ T cells from PBMCs. The sequence came from a human donor with Susac syndrome. For the CDR3, the DNA is TGCAGCGGTCGGGACTCGGACACTGAAGCTTTCTTT. Its translation is CSGRDSDTEAFF.